This entry lists 15 T cell receptor beta chains sequenced from one sample in a study of blood T cell repertoires in COVID-19 (TCRdb year 2020). The library came from the immunoSEQ multiplex PCR assay. TCRdb re-hosts the immuneACCESS table, in-frame sequences only. Its copies lack some clones; in the studies checked, an unresolved V gene accounts for under half of them, and the cause for the rest is not known. This sample lists approximately 58,000 clones; more than 80% were detected once. About 9.3% of the sample comes from the top ten. The specimen was peripheral blood. The receptor source for this set is a woman aged 80 or over with active COVID-19.

V and J are TRBV5-4 and TRBJ2-1; no clear D. CDR1 and CDR2 (germline): SGHNT, YYREEE (reference sequence). This CDR3 contains 15 residues. The germline V and J ends were trimmed by 3 bases and 6 bases, with 16 bases remaining between them. As DNA, the CDR3 is TGTGCCAGCAGCTCGGTGCTCACCCCCGGCAATGAGCAGTTCTTC. Translated, it gives CASSSVLTPGNEQFF. Full variable domain (rest looked up from reference TRBV5-4 and TRBJ2-1): ETGVTQSPTHLIKTRGQQVTLRCSSQSGHNTVSWYQQALGQGPQFIFQYYREEENGRGNFPPRFSGLQFPNYSSELNVNALELDDSALYLCASSSVLTPGNEQFFGPGTRLTVL.

A single count supports this clone. The rearrangement joins TRBV3-1 (or the pseudogene TRBV3-2) to TRBJ2-5, with D uncertain. From germline, CDR1 is LGHDT and CDR2 YNNKEL (reference sequence). This CDR3 comprises 12 residues. With 6 bases removed from V and 2 bases from J, the gap between germline ends came to 7 bases. The CDR3 DNA sequence: TGTGCCAGCAGATATTCTCAAGAGACCCAGTACTTC. Encoded protein: CASRYSQETQYF.

This chain links TRBV7-2 with TRBJ2-1, with D perhaps matching TRBD2 (6 bases). Trimming took off 1 base at V and 15 bases at J, with 25 bases between the two ends. CDR3 size: 16 residues. Germline V gene lookup returns CDR1 SGHTA and CDR2 FQGNSA. CDR3 coding DNA: TGTGCCAGCAGCTTAGGGGGGGATGTGGGAGTAGCGATCCTGTTCTTC. It translates to CASSLGGDVGVAILFF.

The V and J genes are TRBV12-5 and TRBJ1-3; D is possibly TRBD1 (5 bases). The CDR3 has 15 amino acids. Trimming pared 1 base from V and 1 base from J, leaving 8 bases between. Germline CDR1 reads LGHNT; CDR2 reads FRNRAP. CDR3 sequence: CASGLGQGSGNTIYF. DNA for the CDR3: TGTGCTAGTGGTTTGGGGCAGGGTTCTGGAAACACCATATATTTT.

V usage is TRBV6-6 and J usage is TRBJ2-2, with 9 bases aligning to TRBD1. With 11 bases clipped from V and 7 bases from J, the junction kept 8 bases outside the gene matches. Germline V gene sequence: CDR1 MNHNY, CDR2 SVGAGI (reference sequence). This CDR3 spans 13 amino acids. The CDR3 loop reads CALGTGRIGELFF. CDR3 sequence (DNA): TGTGCCTTAGGGACAGGGCGAATCGGGGAGCTGTTTTTT.

This clone was seen only once. The rearrangement links TRBV10-3 to TRBJ2-5, with TRBD2 identical over 7 bases. The CDR3 sequence is 14 residues long. Germline lookup yields CDR1 ENHRY and CDR2 SYGVKD. V gave up 5 bases and J gave up 5 bases; unmatched junction bases: 8. CDR3 sequence reads: CAISTPAGMETQYF. CDR3 sequence (DNA): TGTGCCATCAGTACCCCAGCGGGGATGGAGACCCAGTACTTC.

V usage is TRBV5-1 and J usage is TRBJ2-3; weak D call: TRBD2 (5 bases). This CDR3 is 16 amino acids long. CDR1 is SGHRS and CDR2 is YFSETQ in the germline V gene. Between the trimmed V and J ends, which lost 1 base and 6 bases, there was a span of 18 bases. The CDR3 DNA follows: TGCGCCAGCAGCTTGCCCCTAGCCTCCGGGTGGGATACGCAGTATTTT. This encodes CASSLPLASGWDTQYF.

The V and J genes are TRBV28 and TRBJ2-7, with D maybe TRBD2 (6 bases). The CDR3 loop spans 11 amino acids. CDR1 and CDR2 (germline): MDHEN, SYDVKM. With 7 bases removed from V and 5 bases from J, the gap between germline ends came to 9 bases. CDR3 bases: TGTGCCAGCAACGGGAGACACGAGCAGTACGTC. Translating it yields CASNGRHEQYV.

The chain is built from TRBV4-1 and TRBJ1-5, with 7 positions matching TRBD1. CDR3 size: 15 residues. The junction had 8 bases not matched to a gene; V was cut back by 2 bases and J by 7 bases. The germline V gene encodes CDR1 MGHRA and CDR2 YSYEKL. CDR3 residues: CASSQRQGFGQPQHF. In nucleotides, the CDR3 is TGCGCCAGCAGCCAACGACAGGGATTTGGACAGCCCCAGCATTTT.

The chain couples TRBV5-1 to TRBJ2-7; 8 nucleotides align to TRBD1. The trim removed 4 bases at V and 2 bases at J, leaving 8 bases unmatched. This CDR3 is built from 15 residues. Germline V CDR1 and CDR2: SGHRS, YFSETQ. CDR3 nucleotides: TGCGCCAGCAGCGGGGGGACAGGCTTTGCCTACGAGCAGTACTTC. Its protein product is CASSGGTGFAYEQYF.

This chain links TRBV5-1 with TRBJ2-7, with TRBD1 identical over 9 bases. After removal of 4 bases from V and 5 bases from J, the junction contained 10 bases not matched to a gene. CDR3 length: 15 residues. CDR1 is SGHRS and CDR2 is YFSETQ in the germline V gene. The CDR3 region is CASSPGQGPFHEQYF. The CDR3 DNA reads as TGCGCCAGCAGCCCCGGACAGGGGCCCTTCCACGAGCAGTACTTC.

The chain recombines TRBV29-1 with TRBJ2-2, with 7 positions matching TRBD1. The CDR3 length is 17 residues. The germline V gene has CDR1 SQVTM and CDR2 ANQGSEA. V shed 2 bases and J 0 bases; nucleotides not matched to a gene: 9. The CDR3 DNA reads TGCAGCGTTGAAAAGGTGCGGACAGGCGCGAACACCGGGGAGCTGTTTTTT. Protein sequence: CSVEKVRTGANTGELFF.

The DNA of the CDR3 is TGTGCCAGCAGCCAAGAACCGGGGGGATTCTACGAGCAGTACGTC. This encodes CASSQEPGGFYEQYV. The chain combines TRBV3-1 (or the pseudogene TRBV3-2) with TRBJ2-7, with 7 bases that match TRBD2. The V and J ends lost 0 bases and 3 bases, in that order; junction bases with no gene match: 5. CDR3 size: 15 residues. Germline CDR1 LGHDT, CDR2 YNNKEL (reference sequence).

The DNA of the CDR3 is TGTGCCAGCAGTCCAAAGGGGACAGGGTTGAGCATGAACACTGAAGCTTTCTTT. This codes for CASSPKGTGLSMNTEAFF. The rearrangement links TRBV28 to TRBJ1-1; 9 bases match TRBD1. The CDR3 totals 18 residues. Per the germline V gene, CDR1 is MDHEN and CDR2 is SYDVKM. V shed 5 bases and J 0 bases; nucleotides not matched to a gene: 13.

The gene calls are TRBV27 and TRBJ2-3; unclear D gene. V was shortened by 5 bases and J by 3 bases, with 12 bases between the two germline ends. CDR3 size: 14 residues. CDR1 and CDR2 from the germline V gene are MNHEY and SMNVEV (reference sequence). DNA of the CDR3: TGTGCCAGCAGTCTTAGCCGTGGGACAGATACGCAGTATTTT. Its protein product is CASSLSRGTDTQYF.